These T cell receptor beta chains were read from a single sample in a study of T-cell reconstitution after alpha-beta-depleted transplantation in children. TCRdb processed the PCR reads anew with MiXCR; each CDR3 protein has one entry. The sample consists of some 300,000 distinct CDR3 sequences, roughly a tenth of them appearing once. Sequenced material: PBMCs, taken before TCRalphabeta/CD19-depleted stem cell transplant. The source is a boy in the first two years of life with acute myeloid leukemia, due to receive a stem cell transplant. Each CDR3 is given with its conserved first and last residue. Each record gives: D gene, clone size, J gene, V gene, CDR3 DNA, CDR3 protein. A D gene is named only where the DNA matches it firmly. Expanded clones get a size class; other rows say once, few or many, or leave the size out.

NA many TRBJ2-1 TRBV7-2 TGTGCCAGCAGCCGGGGTGTTGATGAGCAGTTCTTC CASSRGVDEQFF
TRBD2 many TRBJ2-1 TRBV2 TGTGCCAGCAGAGCCAGCGGGACCTCAAATGAGCAGTTCTTC CASRASGTSNEQFF
TRBD2 many TRBJ2-7 TRBV6-5 TGTGCCAGCAGTTACTCGAGCGCGGGGGGCCCGTATTTTATCTACGAGCAGTACTTC CASSYSSAGGPYFIYEQYF
TRBD1 NA TRBJ2-6 TRBV9 TGTGCCAGCAGCGTAGGGGGGCCGGGACAGGGCTTTGGGGCCAACGTCCTGACTTTC CASSVGGPGQGFGANVLTF
NA NA TRBJ1-3 TRBV30 TGTGCCTGGTCCCGGACGAAATCTGGAAACACCATATATTTT CAWSRTKSGNTIYF
NA many TRBJ2-2 TRBV13 TGTGCCACCTGGGGGGATGGGACCTGGGAGCTGTTTTTT CATWGDGTWELFF
NA many TRBJ1-3 TRBV3-1 TGTGCCAGCAGCCAGTCATCCTCTGGAAACACCATATATTTT CASSQSSSGNTIYF
TRBD1 many TRBJ1-5 TRBV6-2/TRBV6-3 TGTGCCAGCAGTTACCCGATGACCTCCGGGACAGGGGGCAACAATCAGCCCCAGCATTTT CASSYPMTSGTGGNNQPQHF
NA few TRBJ2-1 TRBV21-1 TGTGCCAGCAGCAAATTGGCAGGACCGTTCTTC CASSKLAGPFF
NA many TRBJ2-1 TRBV12-3/TRBV12-4 TGTGCCAGCAGTTTAGCGACCTGGACACCACAAGGGAGCTATGAGCAGTTCTTC CASSLATWTPQGSYEQFF
TRBD2 many TRBJ2-4 TRBV11-2 TGTGCCAGCAGCTTAGAGCGGGAGGGTTCCATGGTCAAAAACATTCAGTACTTC CASSLEREGSMVKNIQYF
NA many TRBJ2-5 TRBV7-2 TGTGCCAGCAGCCTGACTAGGGGGGAGACCCAGTACTTC CASSLTRGETQYF
NA once TRBJ2-5 TRBV28 TGTGCCAGCAGTTCCCCGGGGGGCGGGGATACCCAGTACTTC CASSSPGGGDTQYF
TRBD1 many TRBJ2-1 TRBV5-1 TGCGCCAGCAGGTGGGACAGGGGGCAAAGAAATGAGCAGTTCTTC CASRWDRGQRNEQFF
NA many TRBJ2-7 TRBV29-1 TGCAGCGTTGTTCCGCGGGGACAATACGAGCAGTACTTC CSVVPRGQYEQYF
NA many TRBJ2-3 TRBV7-2 TGTGCCAGCAGCTTAGAAAAATCCGAAGATACGCAGTATTTT CASSLEKSEDTQYF
TRBD2 many TRBJ2-1 TRBV6-5 TGTGCCAGCAGTTCCCCCCTCGGGGGGGGCCCGAATGAGCAGTTCTTC CASSSPLGGGPNEQFF
NA NA TRBJ2-3 TRBV10-3 TGTGCCATCAGTACCCGGGCCACAGATACGCAGTATTTT CAISTRATDTQYF
TRBD1 many TRBJ2-7 TRBV7-3 TGTGCCAGCAGCCCTAGACCTGACAGGGGGAGCTACGAGCAGTACTTC CASSPRPDRGSYEQYF
NA many TRBJ2-3 TRBV4-2 TGTGCCAGCAGTCTACCACAGGCCCCAGATACGCAGTATTTT CASSLPQAPDTQYF
NA NA TRBJ2-7 TRBV5-6 NA CASSLAAAFRAGHQALF
TRBD1 few TRBJ2-7 TRBV20-1 TGCAGTGCTAGCGGTCCCCGCAAGACAGGGGGCCTCTCCTACGAGCAGTACTTC CSASGPRKTGGLSYEQYF
NA many TRBJ2-4 TRBV7-3 TGTGCCAGCAGCCCTAACGTGCCAGGGTCCAAAAACATTCAGTACTTC CASSPNVPGSKNIQYF
NA many TRBJ2-7 TRBV5-5 TGTGCCAGCAGCAGAATTACCTCCCCTAAATACGAGCAGTACTTC CASSRITSPKYEQYF
TRBD1 many TRBJ2-5 TRBV5-1 TGCGCCAGCAGCTTCGACAGGGTCCAAGAGACCCAGTACTTC CASSFDRVQETQYF
NA many TRBJ2-1 TRBV28 TGTGCCAGCAGTGCCTACCCCGGGGTACCGTTCTTC CASSAYPGVPFF
TRBD2 many TRBJ2-1 TRBV3-1 TGTGCCAGCAGCCCGCGGGGACTAGCCGCTGAGCAGTTCTTC CASSPRGLAAEQFF
NA many TRBJ2-2 TRBV12-3/TRBV12-4 TGTGCCAGCAGTTTTGAGGGCCCGAGCACCGGGGAGCTGTTTTTT CASSFEGPSTGELFF
NA NA TRBJ1-1 TRBV29-1 TGCAGCTCCGGTGAGACGGCATCTTACACTGAAGCTTTCTTT CSSGETASYTEAFF
NA NA TRBJ1-2 TRBV20-1 TGCAGTGCTAGAGTGTCCTTAGCTAACTATGGCTACACCTTC CSARVSLANYGYTF
NA many TRBJ1-5 TRBV12-3/TRBV12-4 TGTGCCAGCAGTTTCCAGGAGAACAATCAGCCCCAGCATTTT CASSFQENNQPQHF
TRBD2 many TRBJ2-2 TRBV30 TGTGCCTGGAGTGGAACTAGCGGGGGCGGGGAGCTGTTTTTT CAWSGTSGGGELFF
TRBD1 few TRBJ1-1 TRBV4-3 TGCGCCAGCAGCCAAGTCGTGACAGGGGGTTTGAACACTGAAGCTTTCTTT CASSQVVTGGLNTEAFF
TRBD2 many TRBJ2-3 TRBV10-3 TGTGCCATCAGTGGTGCGGGAGGAGATACGCAGTATTTT CAISGAGGDTQYF
NA many TRBJ2-2 TRBV6-2/TRBV6-3 TGTGCCAGCAGTAGACTAGTTGGGCGAACCGGGGAGCTGTTTTTT CASSRLVGRTGELFF
TRBD1 many TRBJ1-6 TRBV27 TGTGCCAGCAGCCCGGACAGGGCGGGTTCACCCCTCCACTTT CASSPDRAGSPLHF
TRBD2 NA TRBJ2-3 TRBV13 TGTGCCAGCAGCTTAGAACGCGGGAGCGGAGGAGATACGCAGTATTTT CASSLERGSGGDTQYF
NA many TRBJ2-3 TRBV6-5 TGTGCCAGCAGTTATTCCGGGGCACTGGGTATCACAGATACGCAGTATTTT CASSYSGALGITDTQYF
NA NA TRBJ2-1 TRBV5-5 TGTGCCAGCACCGCAGGGCCCTCCTACAATGAGCAGTTCTTC CASTAGPSYNEQFF
NA many TRBJ1-2 TRBV28 TGTGCCAGCAGTTTCCCCCACCAGGGGAGGAACTATGGCTACACCTTC CASSFPHQGRNYGYTF
NA many TRBJ2-1 TRBV7-6 TGTGCCAGCAGCTTAGACGGGCGGTGGGGTGAGCAGTTCTTC CASSLDGRWGEQFF
NA NA TRBJ1-5 TRBV30 TGTGCCTGGAATAGAGGGGGCAATCAGCCCCAGCATTTT CAWNRGGNQPQHF
NA many TRBJ2-7 TRBV10-2 TGCGCCAGCAGTGAACTTTCCTACGAGCAGTACTTC CASSELSYEQYF
NA NA TRBJ1-3 TRBV18 TGTGCCAGCTCACCCCGACGGGACTCTGGAAACACCATATATTTT CASSPRRDSGNTIYF
NA many TRBJ2-2 TRBV11-2 TGTGCCAGCAGCTTAGAGGGGTTTGTCACCGGGGAGCTGTTTTTT CASSLEGFVTGELFF
TRBD2 many TRBJ2-3 TRBV7-2 TGTGCCAGCAGCTTATCGACTAGCGGGAGCTGGGATACGCAGTATTTT CASSLSTSGSWDTQYF